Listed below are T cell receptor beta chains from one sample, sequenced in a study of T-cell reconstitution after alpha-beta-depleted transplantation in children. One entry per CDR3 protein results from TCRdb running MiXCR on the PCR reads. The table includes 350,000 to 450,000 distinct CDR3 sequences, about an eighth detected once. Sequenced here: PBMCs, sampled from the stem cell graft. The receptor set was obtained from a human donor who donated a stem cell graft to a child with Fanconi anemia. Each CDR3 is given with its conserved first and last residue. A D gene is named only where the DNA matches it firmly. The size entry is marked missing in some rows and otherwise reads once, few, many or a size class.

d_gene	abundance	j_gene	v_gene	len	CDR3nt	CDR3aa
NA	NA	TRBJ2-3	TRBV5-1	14	TGCGCCAGCAGCTCAACTGCGATTTCAGATACGCAGTATTTT	CASSSTAISDTQYF
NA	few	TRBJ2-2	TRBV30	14	TGTGCCTGGGGACGGACTGCGAACACCGGGGAGCTGTTTTTT	CAWGRTANTGELFF
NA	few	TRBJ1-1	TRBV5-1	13	TGCGCCAGCACCCAAACCCCAGAGCAAAGAGCTTTCTTT	CASTQTPEQRAFF
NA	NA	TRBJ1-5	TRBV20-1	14	TGCAGTGCTAGAGATCGCGGGTACGGCCAGCCCCAGCATTTT	CSARDRGYGQPQHF
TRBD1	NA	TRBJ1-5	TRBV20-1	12	TGCAGTGCTAGTACAGGGGGTCAGCCCCAGCATTTT	CSASTGGQPQHF
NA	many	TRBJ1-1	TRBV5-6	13	TGTGCCAGCAGCCGGAGGACAGCCGCTGAAGCTTTCTTT	CASSRRTAAEAFF
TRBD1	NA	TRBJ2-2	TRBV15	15	TGTGCCACCAGCAAAGACAGGGCGGCGACCGGGGAGCTGTTTTTT	CATSKDRAATGELFF
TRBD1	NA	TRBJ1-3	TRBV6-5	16	TGTGCCAGCAGTTACTCTGGGACAGTCTCTGGAAACACCATATATTTT	CASSYSGTVSGNTIYF
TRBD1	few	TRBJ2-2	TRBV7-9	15	TGTGCCAGCAGCTTAGCCGGGGACAGCACCGGGGAGCTGTTTTTT	CASSLAGDSTGELFF
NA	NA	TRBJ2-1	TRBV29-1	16	TGCAGCGTTGAAGGCCAAGACACTCTCTCCTACAATGAGCAGTTCTTC	CSVEGQDTLSYNEQFF
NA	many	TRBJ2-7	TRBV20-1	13	TGCAGTGCTAAGATGGGGTCCCTCGGGGAGCAGTACTTC	CSAKMGSLGEQYF
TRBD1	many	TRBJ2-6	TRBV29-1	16	TGCAGCGTTGTTTATGTAGGGGGCGATGGGGCCAACGTCCTGACTTTC	CSVVYVGGDGANVLTF
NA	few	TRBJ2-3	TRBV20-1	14	TGCAGTGCTGAAAAATCCCTGAACACAGATACGCAGTATTTT	CSAEKSLNTDTQYF
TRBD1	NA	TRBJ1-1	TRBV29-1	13	TGCAGCGTTGAAGGGACAGGGGGCACTGAAGCTTTCTTT	CSVEGTGGTEAFF
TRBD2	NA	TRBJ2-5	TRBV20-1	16	TGCAGTGCTAGTTCCGGAGCGGGGGGTGGATCAGAGACCCAGTACTTC	CSASSGAGGGSETQYF
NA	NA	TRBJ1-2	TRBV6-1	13	TGTGCCGGAAAAAGGGAGACAAACTATGGCTACACCTTC	CAGKRETNYGYTF
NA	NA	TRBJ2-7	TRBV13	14	TGTGCCAGCAGCTTAGGCGGCAGAAACTACGAGCAGTACTTC	CASSLGGRNYEQYF
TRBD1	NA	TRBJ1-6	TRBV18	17	TGTGCCAGCTCACGAATACATGGACAGGCGAATAATTCACCCCTCCACTTT	CASSRIHGQANNSPLHF
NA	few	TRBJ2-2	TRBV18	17	TGTGCCAGCTCACCACTTCTTCCGGGGGCGTCGACCGGGGAGCTGTTTTTT	CASSPLLPGASTGELFF
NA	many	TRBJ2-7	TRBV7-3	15	TGTGCCAGCAGACCCAATGAGACACCCCTCTACGAGCAGTACTTC	CASRPNETPLYEQYF
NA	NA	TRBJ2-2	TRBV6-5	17	TGTGCCAGCAGTTTTTATGTCCGGGCAGGGGACACCGGGGAGCTGTTTTTT	CASSFYVRAGDTGELFF
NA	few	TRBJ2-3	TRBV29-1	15	TGCAGCGTTGGAGCCGGACAGATTAGCACAGATACGCAGTATTTT	CSVGAGQISTDTQYF
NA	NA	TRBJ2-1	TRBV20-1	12	TGCAGTGCTAGACCCCCGGGGAATGAGCAGTTCTTC	CSARPPGNEQFF
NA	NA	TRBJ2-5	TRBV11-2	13	TGTGCCAGCAGCTCGACAGTAAGAGAAGGCCAGTACTTC	CASSSTVREGQYF
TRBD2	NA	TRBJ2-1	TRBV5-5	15	TGTGCCAGCAGCTGGGAGCGGGGGGACTACAATGAGCAGTTCTTC	CASSWERGDYNEQFF